A single sample is the source of the 17 T cell receptor beta chains below, sequenced in a study of blood T cell repertoires in COVID-19. The method was immunoSEQ multiplex PCR; TCRdb's version includes in-frame clones alone and lacks a portion of them. Of roughly 230,000 clones listed, around 83% were seen once; the top ten hold about 8%. The sample comprised peripheral blood. These TCRs come from a woman aged 50 to 60 with acute or convalescent COVID-19.

As DNA, the CDR3 is TGTGCCAGCAGTTTATCGGACAGGGGAAGGGGCAATCAGCCCCAGCATTTT. This codes for CASSLSDRGRGNQPQHF. V usage is TRBV28 and J usage is TRBJ1-5; 9 bases line up with TRBD1. This CDR3 is 17 amino acids long. From germline, CDR1 is MDHEN and CDR2 SYDVKM. The V and J ends lost 1 base and 2 bases, in that order; junction bases with no gene match: 6.

This sequence joins TRBV19 and TRBJ1-2; perhaps TRBD1 as D (6 bases). This CDR3 region has 14 residues. Deletions cut 8 bases from V and 3 bases from J, with 16 bases between. The germline gives CDR1 LNHDA, CDR2 SQIVND (reference sequence). Here the CDR3 reads CASLKTGTDYGYTF. As DNA, the CDR3 is TGTGCCAGTTTAAAGACAGGAACGGACTATGGCTACACCTTC. Full variable domain (outside the CDR3, taken from reference TRBV19 and TRBJ1-2): DGGITQSPKYLFRKEGQNVTLSCEQNLNHDAMYWYRQDPGQGLRLIYYSQIVNDFQKGDIAEGYSVSREKKESFPLTVTSAQKNPTAFYLCASLKTGTDYGYTFGSGTRLTVV.

This clone was seen a single time. The chain employs TRBV28 and TRBJ1-2; D is unresolved. This CDR3 has 16 residues. The V gene's germline CDR1 is MDHEN and CDR2 SYDVKM. The V end lost 4 bases, the J end lost 8 bases, and 23 bases lay between the germline ends. DNA for the CDR3: TGTGCCAGCAGTTCGTCGCCTGGACGCCGGGCGGGGGGCTACACCTTC. This sequence encodes CASSSSPGRRAGGYTF.

This chain connects TRBV28 to TRBJ1-2; no clear D gene. Per the germline V gene, CDR1 is MDHEN and CDR2 is SYDVKM. The CDR3 has 12 amino acids. V lost 4 bases and J lost 4, with 7 bases in between. CDR3 residues: CASSSGPYGYTF. CDR3 DNA sequence: TGTGCCAGCAGTTCTGGCCCCTATGGCTACACCTTC.

This clone was seen once. The V gene is TRBV6-2 or TRBV6-3, the J gene TRBJ2-1, with 8 bases aligning to TRBD2. Looked up from germline, CDR1 is MNHEY and CDR2 is SVGEGT. The V gene end was trimmed by 5 bases and the J gene end by 1 base; junction bases not matched to a gene: 10. CDR3 size: 17 residues. The DNA for the CDR3 is TGTGCCAGCAGTGGTCAGGCGGGGGGACCGTCCTACAATGAGCAGTTCTTC. Protein sequence: CASSGQAGGPSYNEQFF.

The V and J genes are TRBV7-2 and TRBJ1-2, with 8 bases aligning to TRBD1. Germline V gene sequence: CDR1 SGHTA, CDR2 FQGNSA. The J segment lost 6 bases and the V segment lost 2 bases, leaving 5 bases of the junction unmatched. The CDR3 runs to 14 residues. The CDR3 is CASSLSRGLDGYTF. For the CDR3, the DNA is TGTGCCAGCAGCTTATCCAGGGGGCTTGATGGCTACACCTTC.

The chain recombines TRBV3-1 (or the pseudogene TRBV3-2) with TRBJ2-7; D remains ambiguous. Trimming pared 0 bases from V and 2 bases from J, leaving 8 bases between. From germline, CDR1 is LGHDT and CDR2 YNNKEL (reference sequence). The CDR3 contains 14 residues. The chain's CDR3 is CASSQDTAPYEQYF. The CDR3 DNA follows: TGTGCCAGCAGCCAAGATACTGCACCCTACGAGCAGTACTTC.

The V gene is TRBV7-2, the J gene TRBJ2-7, with TRBD2 matching 11 bases. With V trimmed by 6 bases and J by 7 bases, 11 bases remained unmatched. Germline loops: CDR1 SGHTA, CDR2 FQGNSA. The CDR3 totals 15 residues. The CDR3 loop reads CASSLAGGDFQEQYF. CDR3 coding DNA: TGTGCCAGCAGTCTAGCGGGGGGAGATTTTCAGGAGCAGTACTTC. The entire variable domain, with the rest obtained from reference TRBV7-2 and TRBJ2-7, is as follows: GAGVSQSPSNKVTEKGKDVELRCDPISGHTALYWYRQSLGQGLEFLIYFQGNSAPDKSGLPSDRFSAERTGGSVSTLTIQRTQQEDSAVYLCASSLAGGDFQEQYFGPGTRLTVT.

The chain recombines TRBV18 with TRBJ1-3; a possible D gene is TRBD1 (5 bases). Germline V gene sequence: CDR1 KGHSH, CDR2 LQKENI. V was clipped by 6 bases and J by 1 base, with 7 bases between them. There are 13 residues in the CDR3. The chain's CDR3 is CASSEGSGNTIYF. CDR3 DNA sequence: TGTGCCAGCTCGGAGGGGTCTGGAAACACCATATATTTT.

The chain employs TRBV19 and TRBJ1-4, with D unclear. There are 12 residues in the CDR3. CDR1 LNHDA and CDR2 SQIVND come from the germline V gene (reference sequence). The V gene lost 5 bases and the J gene lost 8 bases, with 9 bases spanning the gap. The CDR3: CASSEAGEKLFF. The CDR3 nucleotides read TGTGCCAGTAGTGAGGCGGGGGAAAAACTGTTTTTT.

The chain recombines TRBV3-1 (or the pseudogene TRBV3-2) with TRBJ2-1; TRBD2 agrees at 8 bases. The germline V gene has CDR1 LGHDT and CDR2 YNNKEL (reference sequence). CDR3 length equals 17 residues. V was pared by 4 bases and J by 8 bases, with 16 bases of the junction left unmatched. Written as DNA, the CDR3 is TGTGCCAGCAGCCCAGGCTATGGGCTAGCGGGTGGGGATGAGCAGTTCTTC. This sequence encodes CASSPGYGLAGGDEQFF.

This clone has a handful of counts. This sequence joins TRBV5-1 and TRBJ1-3; a possible D gene is TRBD1 (5 bases). Looked up from germline, CDR1 is SGHRS and CDR2 is YFSETQ. The V gene lost 0 bases and the J gene lost 0 bases, with 13 bases spanning the gap. The CDR3 is 17 amino acids. CDR3: CASSLGQSLSSGNTIYF. DNA of the CDR3: TGCGCCAGCAGCTTGGGACAGTCGCTTTCCTCTGGAAACACCATATATTTT.

About this clone itself: Other DNA sequences in the same sample also yield this CDR3. V and J are TRBV28 and TRBJ1-1; no definite D call. With 6 bases removed from V and 0 bases from J, the gap between germline ends came to 8 bases. The CDR3 consists of 13 residues. Per germline, CDR1 MDHEN and CDR2 SYDVKM. The CDR3 is CASSPTVNTEAFF. CDR3 in DNA: TGTGCCAGCAGCCCCACAGTGAACACTGAAGCTTTCTTT.

The CDR3 protein is CASSEGLPQETQYF. For the CDR3, the DNA is TGTGCCAGCAGCGAGGGACTACCTCAAGAGACCCAGTACTTC. This chain uses TRBV6-5 with TRBJ2-5, with 7 bases matching TRBD2. The V gene end was trimmed by 6 bases and the J gene end by 2 bases; junction bases not matched to a gene: 6. Germline V gene sequence: CDR1 MNHEY, CDR2 SVGAGI. The CDR3 has 14 amino acids.

CDR3 amino acids: CASSSLTTSGETQYF. DNA of the CDR3: TGTGCCAGCAGCTCACTCACGACTAGCGGAGAGACCCAGTACTTC. The chain employs TRBV11-2 and TRBJ2-5; 9 positions agree with TRBD2. Germline CDR1 and CDR2: SGHAT and FQNNGV. Germline trimming cut 4 bases from V and 4 bases from J; bases unmatched to any gene: 7. This CDR3 region has 15 residues.

This chain links TRBV7-8 with TRBJ2-3, with D uncertain. CDR1 SGHVS and CDR2 FQNEAQ come from the germline V gene. This CDR3 is built from 14 residues. The V end was cut by 5 bases, the J end by 4 bases, with 13 bases between. CDR3 in amino acids: CASSPTSSSDTQYF. The CDR3 coding sequence is TGTGCCAGCAGCCCTACCTCTAGTTCAGATACGCAGTATTTT. The whole variable domain, remainder taken from reference TRBV7-8 and TRBJ2-3, is GAGVSQSPRYKVAKRGQDVALRCDPISGHVSLFWYQQALGQGPEFLTYFQNEAQLDKSGLPSDRFFAERPEGSVSTLKIQRTQQEDSAVYLCASSPTSSSDTQYFGPGTRLTVL.

This chain links TRBV28 with TRBJ1-6; TRBD1 might be the D (6 bases). Germline V gene lookup returns CDR1 MDHEN and CDR2 SYDVKM. V gave up 7 bases and J gave up 5 bases, with 15 bases separating them. This CDR3 has 15 residues. The DNA for the CDR3 is TGTGCCAGCAACCTTGGGGGGGCCGATAATTCACCCCTCCACTTT. Its protein product is CASNLGGADNSPLHF.